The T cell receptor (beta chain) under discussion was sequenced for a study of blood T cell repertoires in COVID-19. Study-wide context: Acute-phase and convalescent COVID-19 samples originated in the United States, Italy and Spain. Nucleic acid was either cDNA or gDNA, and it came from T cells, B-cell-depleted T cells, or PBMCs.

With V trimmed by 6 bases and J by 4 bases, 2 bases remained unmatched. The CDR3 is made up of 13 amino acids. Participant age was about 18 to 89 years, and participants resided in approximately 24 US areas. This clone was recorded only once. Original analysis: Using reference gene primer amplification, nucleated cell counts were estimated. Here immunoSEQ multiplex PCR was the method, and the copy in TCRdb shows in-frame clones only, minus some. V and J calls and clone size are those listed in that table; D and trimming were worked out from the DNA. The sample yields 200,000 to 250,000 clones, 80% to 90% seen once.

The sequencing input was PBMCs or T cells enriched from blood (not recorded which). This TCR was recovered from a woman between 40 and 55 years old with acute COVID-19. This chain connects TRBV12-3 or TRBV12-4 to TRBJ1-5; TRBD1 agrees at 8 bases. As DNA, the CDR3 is TGTGCCAGCAGCAGACAGGGGAATCAGCCCCAGCATTTT. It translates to CASSRQGNQPQHF.